This entry lists 14 T cell receptor beta chains sequenced from one sample in a study of long-term antiretroviral therapy in people with HIV. The assay, immunoSEQ v3.0, was run at survey level. The table came from immunoSEQ multiplex PCR; TCRdb's copy has only in-frame clones and leaves some out. Of fewer than 45,000 clones listed, 90% to 95% are singletons. The sequencing here drew on unsorted PBMCs, taken 3.7 years after starting antiretroviral therapy. The receptors come from a woman between 45 and 60 years old with HIV.

The J gene is TRBJ1-1, the V gene TRBV5-8, with D perhaps TRBD1 (5 bases). The CDR3 is made up of 15 amino acids. The V end lost 1 base, the J end lost 6 bases, and 16 bases lay between the germline ends. Germline CDR1 and CDR2: SGHTS and YDEGEE. The CDR3 sequence is CASSLFRGTGPEAFF. The DNA of the CDR3 is TGTGCCAGCAGCTTGTTCCGGGGCACCGGCCCTGAAGCTTTCTTT. Drawing the rest from reference TRBV5-8 and TRBJ1-1, the complete variable domain is EAGVTQSPTHLIKTRGQQATLRCSPISGHTSVYWYQQALGLGLQFLLWYDEGEERNRGNFPPRFSGRQFPNYSSELNVNALELEDSALYLCASSLFRGTGPEAFFGQGTRLTVV.

The rearrangement uses TRBV18 and TRBJ2-5, with D uncertain. V was cut by 3 bases and J by 5 bases, with 28 bases left in between. Germline V gene data show CDR1 as KGHSH and CDR2 as LQKENI. The CDR3 length is 19 residues. CDR3 region: CASSPNSPRVLSGLETQYF. The CDR3 DNA reads TGTGCCAGCTCACCCAATTCTCCACGGGTTCTCAGTGGCCTGGAGACCCAGTACTTC.

V and J are TRBV10-1 and TRBJ2-1; weak D call: TRBD2 (6 bases). The CDR3 is made up of 15 amino acids. The germline V gene has CDR1 WNHNN and CDR2 SYGVQD (reference sequence). V was shortened by 2 bases and J by 5 bases, with 13 bases between the two germline ends. CDR3 bases: TGCGCCAGCAGTGAGGCCGGGACTCTCCACAATGAGCAGTTCTTC. Its translation is CASSEAGTLHNEQFF.

The chain is built from TRBV6-6 and TRBJ2-5; D uncertain. V lost 7 bases, J lost 4 bases, and 7 bases lay in between. The CDR3 has 11 residues. In germline, CDR1 is MNHNY, CDR2 SVGAGI (reference sequence). The CDR3, as DNA: TGTGCCAGCACCTGGGGAGAGACCCAGTACTTC. Translation: CASTWGETQYF.

This clone was seen just once. V and J are TRBV11-2 and TRBJ2-1; 7 bases map to TRBD2. This CDR3 is built from 15 residues. Per the germline V gene, CDR1 is SGHAT and CDR2 is FQNNGV. V shed 1 base, J shed 4 bases, and the junction held 4 bases outside the gene matches. CDR3 DNA: TGTGCCAGCAGCTTAGCCCCCGGGGGGTACAATGAGCAGTTCTTC. Amino acids: CASSLAPGGYNEQFF.

The chain uses TRBV6-4 and TRBJ1-1; 8 bases line up with TRBD1. The CDR3 sequence is 14 residues long. Germline CDR1 reads MRHNA; CDR2 reads SNTAGT. V shed 4 bases and J 5 bases; nucleotides not matched to a gene: 6. The CDR3 sequence is CASSVTGGSTEAFF. Here the CDR3 DNA reads TGTGCCAGCAGTGTAACAGGGGGATCTACTGAAGCTTTCTTT.

This chain connects TRBV7-9 to TRBJ1-6; D ambiguous. CDR1 is SEHNR, CDR2 FQNEAQ, per germline (reference sequence). The germline V and J ends were trimmed by 3 bases and 10 bases, with 10 bases remaining between them. CDR3 length equals 13 residues. CDR3 bases: TGTGCCAGCAGCTTGGTGCTTGGCTCACCCCTCCACTTT. Translating gives CASSLVLGSPLHF.

The chain recombines TRBV9 with TRBJ1-3; D possibly corresponds to TRBD1 (6 bases). This CDR3 region has 16 residues. In germline, CDR1 is SGDLS, CDR2 YYNGEE. With 3 bases removed from V and 0 bases from J, the gap between germline ends came to 13 bases. The CDR3, as DNA: TGTGCCAGCAGCGCGGGGACACTTGGCTCTGGAAACACCATATATTTT. Its protein is CASSAGTLGSGNTIYF.

The gene calls are TRBV6-5 and TRBJ2-1; a weak D match, TRBD2 (6 bases). The CDR3 has 14 residues. Germline V gene sequence: CDR1 MNHEY, CDR2 SVGAGI. Trimming left V 4 bases short and J 7 bases short, with 14 bases between. CDR3 bases: TGTGCCAGCAGTTCGGGACTTAGGCAGAATGAGCAGTTCTTC. Translating it yields CASSSGLRQNEQFF.

The chain recombines TRBV7-2 with TRBJ1-2; 10 bases are a match to TRBD1. Trimming cost V 5 bases and J 7 bases; bases outside gene matches: 10. The CDR3 extends over 15 amino acids. Germline V lookup: CDR1 SGHTA, CDR2 FQGNSA. CDR3 in DNA: TGTGCCAGCAGCGTACAGACAGGGGGCGACGGTGGCTACACCTTC. It translates to CASSVQTGGDGGYTF.

The chain joins TRBV7-2 to TRBJ2-1; 11 nucleotides match TRBD2. Germline assignment: CDR1 SGHTA and CDR2 FQGNSA. V was clipped by 0 bases and J by 7 bases; unmatched bases: 2. The CDR3 contains 15 residues. The CDR3 DNA sequence: TGTGCCAGCAGCTTAGCCGGGACTAGCGGAAATGAGCAGTTCTTC. It is translated as CASSLAGTSGNEQFF.

This chain joins TRBV7-9 and TRBJ2-2, with D hard to call. The germline V and J ends were trimmed by 5 bases and 0 bases, with 16 bases remaining between them. In germline, CDR1 is SEHNR, CDR2 FQNEAQ (reference sequence). The CDR3 runs 17 residues. CDR3 nucleotide sequence: TGTGCCAGCAGCCCGCCCCCCCGGGTCCCGAACACCGGGGAGCTGTTTTTT. It translates to CASSPPPRVPNTGELFF. Combining the CDR3 with reference TRBV7-9 and TRBJ2-2 gives the whole variable domain DTGVSQNPRHKITKRGQNVTFRCDPISEHNRLYWYRQTLGQGPEFLTYFQNEAQLEKSRLLSDRFSAERPKGSFSTLEIQRTEQGDSAMYLCASSPPPRVPNTGELFFGEGSRLTVL.

CDR3 sequence reads: CATSSPAGATNEKLFF. The DNA of the CDR3 is TGTGCCACCAGCAGTCCCGCCGGGGCAACTAATGAAAAACTGTTTTTT. The rearrangement joins TRBV15 to TRBJ1-4; unclear D gene. The CDR3 has 16 amino acids. From germline, CDR1 is LNHNV and CDR2 YYDKDF (reference sequence). The V gene lost 3 bases and the J gene lost 0 bases, with 11 bases spanning the gap. Looking up the rest from reference TRBV15 and TRBJ1-4 gives the full variable domain: DAMVIQNPRYQVTQFGKPVTLSCSQTLNHNVMYWYQQKSSQAPKLLFHYYDKDFNNEADTPDNFQSRRPNTSFCFLDIRSPGLGDTAMYLCATSSPAGATNEKLFFGSGTQLSVL.

The sample holds one count of this clone. The chain carries TRBV12-1 and TRBJ1-2. TRBV12-1 is reported as a pseudogene. The CDR3 has 17 amino acids. CDR3 residues: CASSFPTGIGPIYGYTF. Written as DNA, the CDR3 is TGTGCCAGCAGCTTCCCGACCGGGATAGGACCTATCTATGGCTACACCTTC.